The clone carrying this TCR beta chain was seen just once. Only in-frame clones appear in the TCRdb table, and some are missing; sequencing was by immunoSEQ multiplex PCR. Among over 150,000 clones, about 88% were seen once, and the ten largest hold 18%. CDR3 size: 16 residues. The V segment lost 0 bases and the J segment 7 bases; nucleotides outside the gene matches: 9. Germline CDR1 SGHTS, CDR2 YDEGEE. The data were obtained in a study of blood T cell repertoires in COVID-19. J is TRBJ2-1 and V is TRBV5-8; the match to TRBD2 covers 8 bases. Sequenced: peripheral blood. This TCR derives from a man in his fifties with COVID-19, enrolled during active disease. The CDR3 loop is CASSLAGRGALNEQFF. DNA for the CDR3: TGTGCCAGCAGCTTGGCTGGGCGGGGGGCCCTGAATGAGCAGTTCTTC.